Listed here is a single T cell receptor (beta chain). J lost 2 bases, V lost 6 bases, and 3 bases had no gene match. The CDR3 sequence is 13 residues long. Germline V gene sequence: CDR1 KGHSH, CDR2 LQKENI. This sample stems from a study of blood T cell repertoires in COVID-19. At the level of the study: PBMCs, B-cell-depleted T cells, or T cells provided the cDNA or gDNA that made up the material.

Per the original data handling: From reference gene primer amplification, estimates of nucleated cell counts were derived. Produced via immunoSEQ multiplex PCR; TCRdb's table is partial and in-frame only. Clone size and the V and J calls come from that table; the DNA yielded D and trimming. The table lists around 140,000 clones, 80% to 85% of them singletons. The receptor was derived from a man in his sixties with acute or convalescent COVID-19. The chain couples TRBV18 to TRBJ2-7, with 8 bases that match TRBD1. Sequencing was performed on peripheral blood. The CDR3 reads CASSPRGPYEQYF. DNA for the CDR3: TGTGCCAGCTCGCCCAGGGGGCCCTACGAGCAGTACTTC.